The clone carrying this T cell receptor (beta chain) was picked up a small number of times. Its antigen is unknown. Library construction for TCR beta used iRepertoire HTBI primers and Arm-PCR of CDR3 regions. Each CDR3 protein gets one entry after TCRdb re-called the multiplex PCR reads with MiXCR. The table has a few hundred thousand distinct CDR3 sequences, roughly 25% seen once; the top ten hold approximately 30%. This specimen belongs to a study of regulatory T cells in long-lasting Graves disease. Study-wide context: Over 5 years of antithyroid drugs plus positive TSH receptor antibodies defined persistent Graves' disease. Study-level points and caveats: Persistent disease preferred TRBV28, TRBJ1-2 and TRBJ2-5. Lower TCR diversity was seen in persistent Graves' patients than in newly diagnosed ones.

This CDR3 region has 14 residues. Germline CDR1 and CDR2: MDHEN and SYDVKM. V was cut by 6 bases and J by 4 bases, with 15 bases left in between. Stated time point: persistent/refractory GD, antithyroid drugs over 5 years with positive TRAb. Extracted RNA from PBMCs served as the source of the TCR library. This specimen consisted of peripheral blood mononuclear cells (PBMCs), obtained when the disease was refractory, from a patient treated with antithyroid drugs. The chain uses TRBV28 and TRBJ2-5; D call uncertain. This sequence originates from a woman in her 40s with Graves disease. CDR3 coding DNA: TGTGCCAGCAGCTTTTATAGGGAATCAGAGACCCAGTACTTC. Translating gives CASSFYRESETQYF.